The rows below give T cell receptor beta chains drawn from one sample of a study of OX40 agonist ivuxolimab in advanced cancers. Assay: immunoSEQ multiplex PCR; the TCRdb copy retains only in-frame clones and omits some. The table records around 26,000 clones, approximately 80% of them present only once. The sequences come from CD4+ or CD8+ T cells sorted from blood, collected in a trial of the OX40 agonist ivuxolimab. These receptors all stem from an adult with an advanced solid tumor such as melanoma, head and neck, liver or kidney cancer. Both conserved end residues are part of each CDR3. The order of the fields is J gene, D gene, V gene, clone size, CDR3 length, CDR3 protein, CDR3 DNA. The D gene is left open where the match is weak. A clone size is listed for some rows: how often the clone was seen (once, few, many), or a class if it is expanded.

>TRBJ1-3|TRBD1|TRBV15|-|15
CATRGTDRSGNTIYF
TGTGCCACCAGAGGGACAGATCGCTCTGGAAACACCATATATTTT
>TRBJ2-2|-|TRBV6-1|-|13
CASDAGGHGELFF
TGTGCCAGCGACGCCGGGGGGCACGGGGAGCTGTTTTTT
>TRBJ2-1|-|TRBV13|-|16
CASSLGVGAKVFEQFF
TGTGCCAGCAGCTTAGGAGTGGGGGCCAAGGTTTTCGAGCAGTTCTTC
>TRBJ2-3|-|TRBV9|-|16
CASSVAAGSTADTQYF
TGTGCCAGCAGCGTAGCTGCAGGGTCGACGGCAGATACGCAGTATTTT
>TRBJ2-1|TRBD2|TRBV10-3|-|15
CAIRTAGGPYNEQFF
TGTGCCATCAGGACAGCGGGGGGGCCCTACAATGAGCAGTTCTTC
>TRBJ1-2|-|TRBV2|-|14
CASVPGTLIDGYTF
TGTGCCAGCGTCCCTGGGACTCTTATTGATGGCTACACCTTC
>TRBJ1-1|-|TRBV4-2|-|16
CASSQDQGAVNTEAFF
TGTGCCAGCAGCCAAGATCAAGGGGCTGTGAACACTGAAGCTTTCTTT
>TRBJ2-7|-|TRBV5-6|-|11
CASSSSYEQYF
TGTGCCAGCAGCTCGTCCTACGAGCAGTACTTC
>TRBJ2-7|-|TRBV29-1|-|13
CSVWGGGLYEQYF
TGCAGCGTTTGGGGAGGGGGTTTATACGAGCAGTACTTC
>TRBJ2-3|-|TRBV28|-|16
CASSLGSAGGTDTQYF
TGTGCCAGCAGTTTGGGATCCGCAGGGGGCACAGATACGCAGTATTTT
>TRBJ2-7|-|TRBV4-1|-|14
CASSQVQGSYEQYF
TGCGCCAGCAGCCAAGTCCAGGGCTCCTACGAGCAGTACTTC
>TRBJ1-2|-|TRBV19|few|14
CASSTWGLSYGYTF
TGTGCCAGCTCGACGTGGGGCCTTAGCTATGGCTACACCTTC
>TRBJ2-2|TRBD2|TRBV6-1|-|17
CASSEDFAGGNTGELFF
TGTGCCAGCAGTGAAGATTTTGCGGGAGGGAACACCGGGGAGCTGTTTTTT
>TRBJ2-2|TRBD2|TRBV7-8|-|17
CASSLARGGPNTGELFF
TGTGCCAGCAGCTTAGCCCGCGGGGGGCCGAACACCGGGGAGCTGTTTTTT
>TRBJ2-1|-|TRBV28|-|16
CASSRRAYGPYNEQFF
TGTGCCAGCAGTCGAAGGGCGTACGGCCCCTACAATGAGCAGTTCTTC
>TRBJ2-7|TRBD2|TRBV7-6|-|14
CASSQRTSGYEQYF
TGTGCCAGCAGCCAAAGGACTAGCGGATACGAGCAGTACTTC
>TRBJ2-1|TRBD2|TRBV7-3|-|16
CASSDPQRGGYNEQFF
TGTGCCAGCAGCGACCCCCAGCGGGGGGGCTACAATGAGCAGTTCTTC
>TRBJ2-1|TRBD2|TRBV11-2|-|14
CASSPSGGAAEQFF
TGTGCCAGCAGCCCAAGCGGGGGGGCCGCTGAGCAGTTCTTC
>TRBJ2-1|-|TRBV6-4|once|16
CASSDLDRSSYNEQFF
TGTGCCAGCAGTGACCTGGACAGAAGCTCCTACAATGAGCAGTTCTTC
>TRBJ1-4|-|TRBV4-1|-|17
CASSQDIRGGLNEKLFF
TGCGCCAGCAGCCAAGATATTAGGGGGGGCCTGAACGAAAAACTGTTTTTT
>TRBJ2-5|-|TRBV30|-|13
CAWTWGHQETQYF
TGTGCCTGGACTTGGGGACATCAAGAGACCCAGTACTTC
>TRBJ2-7|-|TRBV30|few|14
CAWSVLDTSYEQYF
TGTGCCTGGAGTGTACTGGACACCTCCTACGAGCAGTACTTC
>TRBJ2-7|-|TRBV4-1|few|19
CASSQEPLAWTRSVYEQYF
TGCGCCAGCAGCCAAGAACCTTTAGCGTGGACCAGGTCGGTTTACGAGCAGTACTTC
>TRBJ1-2|TRBD1|TRBV5-1|-|14
CASSDLDRVGGYTF
TGCGCCAGCAGCGATCTTGACAGGGTGGGAGGCTACACCTTC
>TRBJ2-1|TRBD1|TRBV5-6|-|16
CASSPGGDRGYNEQFF
TGTGCCAGCAGCCCCGGAGGGGACAGGGGTTACAATGAGCAGTTCTTC
>TRBJ2-5|-|TRBV6-5|once|16
CASTYGESGGIGEQYF
TGTGCCAGCACTTATGGTGAATCAGGGGGGATCGGTGAGCAGTACTTC
>TRBJ2-1|-|TRBV5-6|-|14
CASSSPMTYNEQFF
TGTGCCAGCAGCTCTCCAATGACCTACAATGAGCAGTTCTTC
>TRBJ1-1|-|TRBV9|-|14
CASSYSPEGTEAFF
TGTGCCAGCTCGTATTCCCCCGAAGGCACTGAAGCTTTCTTT
>TRBJ2-4|-|TRBV6-7|once|17
CASKKDSCLGAKNIQYF
TGTGCCAGCAAAAAGGACAGCTGTTTGGGGGCCAAAAACATTCAGTACTTC
>TRBJ1-1|-|TRBV7-9|-|12
CASSLISTEAFF
TGTGCCAGCAGCTTAATCAGCACTGAAGCTTTCTTT
>TRBJ1-1|-|TRBV5-1|-|14
CASSLSQGVTEAFF
TGCGCCAGCAGCTTGTCACAGGGTGTCACTGAAGCTTTCTTT
>TRBJ2-2|-|TRBV9|-|14
CASSPFGGTGELFF
TGTGCCAGCAGCCCCTTTGGGGGGACCGGGGAGCTGTTTTTT
>TRBJ2-1|TRBD2|TRBV10-1|-|15
CASSDSSGGYNEQFF
TGCGCCAGCAGTGATTCTAGCGGGGGGTACAATGAGCAGTTCTTC
>TRBJ2-1|-|TRBV28|-|12
CASSLQGNEQFF
TGTGCCAGCAGTTTGCAGGGCAATGAGCAGTTCTTC
>TRBJ2-7|TRBD1|TRBV19|-|16
CASSIRGGLLSYEQYF
TGTGCCAGTAGTATCCGAGGGGGCCTTCTCTCCTACGAGCAGTACTTC
>TRBJ2-7|TRBD1|TRBV7-9|once|15
CASSRRTGGRAEQYF
TGTGCCAGCAGCCGTAGGACAGGGGGCCGTGCCGAGCAGTACTTC
>TRBJ2-7|TRBD1|TRBV7-8|-|15
CASSFRDRVSYEQYF
TGTGCCAGCAGCTTCCGGGACAGGGTGTCCTATGAGCAGTACTTC
>TRBJ1-5|-|TRBV6-1|-|13
CASSDWEPQPQHF
TGTGCCAGCAGTGATTGGGAGCCTCAGCCCCAGCATTTT
>TRBJ2-7|-|TRBV5-6|-|15
CASSTGPGAGYEQYF
TGTGCCAGCAGCACGGGGCCGGGCGCGGGTTACGAGCAGTACTTC
>TRBJ1-2|-|TRBV5-4|-|14
CASSSVTANYGYTF
TGTGCCAGCAGCTCAGTAACAGCTAACTATGGCTACACCTTC
>TRBJ2-3|-|TRBV19|-|15
CASTHGGRSTDTQYF
TGTGCCAGTACCCATGGCGGCAGAAGCACAGATACGCAGTATTTT
>TRBJ1-2|-|TRBV6-5|-|14
CASSYGYGGQGYTF
TGTGCCAGCAGTTACGGTTATGGGGGGCAGGGCTACACCTTC
>TRBJ2-5|-|TRBV5-4|once|16
CASSLGGLAPQETQYF
TGTGCCAGCAGCTTGGGGGGACTCGCTCCTCAAGAGACCCAGTACTTC
>TRBJ1-4|-|TRBV13|-|13
CASSLDRNEKLFF
TGTGCCAGCAGCTTGGACAGAAATGAAAAACTGTTTTTT